The rows below give T cell receptor beta chains drawn from one sample of a study of shared T cell receptors in the human thymus. Some clones are missing from TCRdb's copy, which holds only in-frame ones; the method was immunoSEQ multiplex PCR. Of approximately 490,000 clones listed, more than 75% are singletons. The same sample was also used in a study of human thymus T cells.

The sample comprised thymocytes. Every receptor here comes from a boy in the first two years of life with a congenital heart defect. Both conserved end residues are part of each CDR3.

TRBJ1-2	TRBV19	CASSPYPKGAMDYGYTF
TRBJ2-3	TRBV6-8	CASSYKRRKTGRTDTQYF
TRBJ2-7	TRBV7-9	CASSLALVRQGKTYEQYF
TRBJ2-1	TRBV5-1	CASNPQRGRVSYNEQFF
TRBJ1-1	TRBV2	CASSERGGLAEAFF
TRBJ2-5	TRBV9	CASSAWGGEETQYF
TRBJ2-6	TRBV2	CASSPPGQGAYGANVLTF
TRBJ2-7	TRBV30	CAFVVGTGEKGTYEQYF
TRBJ2-7	TRBV28	CASRGLAGDIPSYEQYF
TRBJ1-2	TRBV9	CASSKEGTDGGYGYTF
TRBJ2-7	TRBV7-2	CASSSQQGPDFYEQYF
TRBJ2-7	TRBV27	CASSFAGEGYEQYF
TRBJ2-7	TRBV2	CASSPWEVPYEQYF
TRBJ1-1	TRBV29-1	CSVEGGALGDTEAFF
TRBJ1-4	TRBV14	CASSHQGGDETNEKLFF
TRBJ2-3	TRBV7-6	CASSHHLRLAGGNTQYF
TRBJ2-3	TRBV7-7	CASSLSSGRAHVDTQYF
TRBJ1-1	TRBV5-4	CASSLPRASLTEAFF
TRBJ2-7	TRBV6-5	CASSYSGTGVSYEQYF
TRBJ2-7	TRBV28	CASSLPGQDYEQYF
TRBJ2-7	TRBV5-1	CASSPPRRGYEQYF
TRBJ2-1	TRBV7-9	CASSRERRGSYNEQFF
TRBJ2-7	TRBV12-5	CASGLVRGSGCEQYF
TRBJ2-7	TRBV27	CASLSEGGISYEQYF
TRBJ2-2	TRBV21-1	CASRRAGETGELFF
TRBJ2-7	TRBV27	CASRSAGYEQYF
TRBJ2-7	TRBV7-8	CASSSLGGRIYEQYF
TRBJ1-2	TRBV7-9	CASSLKPSVYGYTF
TRBJ1-4	TRBV5-1	CASSFGTSLGKLFF
TRBJ2-7	TRBV28	CASSLQTSGYEQYF
TRBJ2-7	TRBV7-2	CASSSSSYEQYF
TRBJ2-4	TRBV14	CASSPGTEVAKNIQYF
TRBJ2-3	TRBV27	CASSPRLAGTDTQYF
TRBJ1-4	TRBV6-6	CASSPPTGKLFF
TRBJ1-2	TRBV5-4	CASSLPDTHNYGYTF
TRBJ2-7	TRBV6-5	CASSRDITYEQYF
TRBJ2-5	TRBV25-1	CASSDQAGGEQETQYF
TRBJ1-1	TRBV7-8	CASSQSVAQGALNTEAFF
TRBJ2-1	TRBV15	CATRTSDEQFF
TRBJ2-1	TRBV5-1	CASSSAGTSGIEQFF
TRBJ2-7	TRBV11-3	CASSSLPAGGGYEQYF
TRBJ2-6	TRBV5-6	CASSLGDRGSSGANVLTF
TRBJ2-7	TRBV27	CASSPHFGRVTYEQYF
TRBJ1-1	TRBV19	CASSPPRNSRVNTEAFF
TRBJ1-1	TRBV27	CASSFEGDTEAFF
TRBJ1-2	TRBV7-8	CASSPPRGYTF
TRBJ1-1	TRBV5-1	CASSPGTPRTEAFF
TRBJ1-4	TRBV4-1	CASSQELQTTNEKLFF
TRBJ2-1	TRBV11-2	CASSSEPVSGSGDNEQFF
TRBJ2-7	TRBV7-2	CASSSTLAYSYEQYF
TRBJ2-2	TRBV30	CAWSRRDTGELFF
TRBJ2-3	TRBV27	CASSPPGGDTQYF
TRBJ2-7	TRBV7-2	CASSQKPSYEQYF
TRBJ1-2	TRBV6-6	CASSSHSYGYTF
TRBJ1-2	TRBV27	CASSQGQGADGYTF
TRBJ2-1	TRBV7-8	CASSLGRAGVDEQFF
TRBJ2-7	TRBV19	CASSIPGVSYEQYF